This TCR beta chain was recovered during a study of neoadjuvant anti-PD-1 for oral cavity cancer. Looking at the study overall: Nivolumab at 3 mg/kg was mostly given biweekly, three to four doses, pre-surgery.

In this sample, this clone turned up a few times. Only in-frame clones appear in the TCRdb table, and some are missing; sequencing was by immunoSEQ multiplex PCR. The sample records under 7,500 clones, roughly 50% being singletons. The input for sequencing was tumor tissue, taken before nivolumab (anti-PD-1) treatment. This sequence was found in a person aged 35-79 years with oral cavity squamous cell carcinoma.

The CDR3 nucleotides read TGTGCCAGCACCTCAGGGAATGAGCAGTTCTTC. The encoded protein is CASTSGNEQFF. The chain employs TRBV6-6 and TRBJ2-1, with a possible D match to TRBD1 (5 bases). The CDR3 has 11 amino acids. Germline CDR1 reads MNHNY; CDR2 reads SVGAGI (reference sequence). V was pared by 7 bases and J by 7 bases, with 8 bases between.